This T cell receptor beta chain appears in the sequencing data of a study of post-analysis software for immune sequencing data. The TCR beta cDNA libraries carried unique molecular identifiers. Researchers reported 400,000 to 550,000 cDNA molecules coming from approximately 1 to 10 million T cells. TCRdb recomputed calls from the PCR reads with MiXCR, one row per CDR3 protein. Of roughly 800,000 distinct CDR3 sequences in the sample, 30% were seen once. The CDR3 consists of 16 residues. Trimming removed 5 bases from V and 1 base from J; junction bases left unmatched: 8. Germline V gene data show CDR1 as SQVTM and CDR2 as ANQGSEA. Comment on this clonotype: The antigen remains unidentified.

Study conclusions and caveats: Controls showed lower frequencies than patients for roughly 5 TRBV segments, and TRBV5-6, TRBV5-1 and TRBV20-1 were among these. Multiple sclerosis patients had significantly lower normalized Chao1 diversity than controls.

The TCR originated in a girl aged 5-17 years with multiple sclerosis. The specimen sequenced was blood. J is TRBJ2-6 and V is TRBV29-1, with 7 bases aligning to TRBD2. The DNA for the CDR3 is TGCAGCGTTCAAAGCGGGACCGAATCTGGGGCCAACGTCCTGACTTTC. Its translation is CSVQSGTESGANVLTF.